Sequencing of this TCR beta chain was carried out in a study of blood T cell repertoires in COVID-19. Turning to the study itself: COVID-19 samples, acute and convalescent, were from the United States, Italy and Spain.

Cohort 3 recovery required two negative PCRs, clearance, or symptom resolution. Assay: immunoSEQ multiplex PCR; the TCRdb copy retains only in-frame clones and omits some. The sample has 250,000 to 400,000 clones, around nine tenths seen once. Trimming shortened V by 5 bases and J by 3 bases, and 8 bases separated the two germline ends. The CDR3 extends over 12 amino acids. The germline V gene encodes CDR1 MNHNS and CDR2 SASEGT. Sequenced sample: PBMCs or T cells enriched from blood (not recorded which). The clonotype originates from a man aged 55-75 years who had recovered from COVID-19. The chain has TRBV6-1 and TRBJ2-7, with D perhaps matching TRBD1 (6 bases). CDR3 sequence (DNA): TGTGCCAGCAGTAAGGACAGCTACGAGCAGTACTTC. Translated: CASSKDSYEQYF.